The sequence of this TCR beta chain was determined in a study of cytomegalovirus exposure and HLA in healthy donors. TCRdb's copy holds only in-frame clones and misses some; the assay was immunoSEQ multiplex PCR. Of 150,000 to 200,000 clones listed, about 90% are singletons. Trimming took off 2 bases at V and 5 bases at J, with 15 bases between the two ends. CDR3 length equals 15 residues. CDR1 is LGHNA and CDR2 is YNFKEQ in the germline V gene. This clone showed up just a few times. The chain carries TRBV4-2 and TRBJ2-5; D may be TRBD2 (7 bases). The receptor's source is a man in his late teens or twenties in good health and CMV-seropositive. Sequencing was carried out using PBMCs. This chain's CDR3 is CASSQQGGGVETQYF. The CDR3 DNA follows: TGTGCCAGCAGCCAACAGGGAGGGGGAGTGGAGACCCAGTACTTC.